This entry lists 27 T cell receptor beta chains sequenced from one sample in a study of blood T cell repertoires in COVID-19. The data were produced by immunoSEQ multiplex PCR, yet TCRdb's version contains in-frame clones alone and is incomplete. The table records about 380,000 clones, 70% to 90% of them present only once. Sample: PBMCs or T cells enriched from blood (not recorded which). The receptors come from a woman aged 18 to 35 who had recovered from COVID-19.

The J gene is TRBJ2-7, the V gene TRBV30; D gene ambiguous. This CDR3 has 11 amino acids. Germline V CDR1 and CDR2: GTSNPN, SVGIG (reference sequence). V was trimmed by 2 bases and J by 6 bases, leaving 8 bases between them. The CDR3 nucleotides read TGTGCCTGGAGTCTCCGTAGCGAGCAGTACTTC. This codes for CAWSLRSEQYF.

The chain employs TRBV7-2 and TRBJ1-1; TRBD1 matches 8 bases. This CDR3 has 13 residues. Germline lookup yields CDR1 SGHTA and CDR2 FQGNSA. With 5 bases clipped from V and 10 bases from J, the junction kept 9 bases outside the gene matches. The CDR3 region is CASSRTGFLLAFF. CDR3 DNA: TGTGCCAGCAGCCGGACAGGGTTTCTTCTAGCTTTCTTT. Looking up the rest from reference TRBV7-2 and TRBJ1-1 gives the full variable domain: GAGVSQSPSNKVTEKGKDVELRCDPISGHTALYWYRQSLGQGLEFLIYFQGNSAPDKSGLPSDRFSAERTGGSVSTLTIQRTQQEDSAVYLCASSRTGFLLAFFGQGTRLTVV.

V and J are TRBV10-3 and TRBJ1-3; the D is unclear. V was clipped by 6 bases and J by 4 bases, with 16 bases between them. There are 15 residues in the CDR3. Looked up from germline, CDR1 is ENHRY and CDR2 is SYGVKD. CDR3 in amino acids: CAISPGSFRGNTIYF. DNA of the CDR3: TGTGCCATCAGCCCGGGATCTTTCAGAGGAAACACCATATATTTT.

The chain combines TRBV4-1 with TRBJ1-1, with TRBD1 matching 7 bases. V shed 4 bases, J shed 3 bases, and the junction held 5 bases outside the gene matches. Germline lookup yields CDR1 MGHRA and CDR2 YSYEKL. This CDR3 is 14 amino acids long. The CDR3 coding sequence is TGCGCCAGCAGCCGAGGGGGCGCCTACACTGAAGCTTTCTTT. It is translated as CASSRGGAYTEAFF.

This chain links TRBV19 with TRBJ1-5; D ambiguous. This CDR3 comprises 14 residues. The germline gives CDR1 LNHDA, CDR2 SQIVND (reference sequence). With 5 bases removed from V and 4 bases from J, the gap between germline ends came to 12 bases. CDR3 in DNA: TGTGCCAGTAGTGGAGAGAGAGGGAATCAGCCCCAGCATTTT. Amino acid sequence: CASSGERGNQPQHF.

The chain links TRBV29-1 to TRBJ1-4, with a weak D call TRBD1 (6 bases). This CDR3 is built from 13 residues. V lost 6 bases to trimming and J lost 3 bases, with 11 bases between them. Germline CDR1 reads SQVTM; CDR2 reads ANQGSEA. For the CDR3, the DNA is TGCAGCGTCACAGGGACCTCTAATGAAAAACTGTTTTTT. Translation: CSVTGTSNEKLFF.

The chain combines TRBV28 with TRBJ1-1; 8 bases map to TRBD1. J lost 10 bases, V lost 6 bases, and 7 bases had no gene match. The CDR3 sequence is 12 residues long. The germline V gene has CDR1 MDHEN and CDR2 SYDVKM. CDR3 sequence: CASSPGQVVAFF. DNA of the CDR3: TGTGCCAGCAGCCCGGGACAGGTGGTAGCTTTCTTT.

The rearrangement joins TRBV19 to TRBJ2-7; 9 bases fit TRBD1. There are 14 residues in the CDR3. With 6 bases clipped from V and 2 bases from J, the junction kept 5 bases outside the gene matches. Germline V gene data show CDR1 as LNHDA and CDR2 as SQIVND (reference sequence). In DNA, the CDR3 is TGTGCCAGTAGGAGCGGACAGGGGCCCTACGAGCAGTACTTC. Amino acid sequence: CASRSGQGPYEQYF.

J is TRBJ2-7 and V is TRBV30, with TRBD1 matching 8 bases. J lost 6 bases, V lost 2 bases, and 15 bases had no gene match. In germline, CDR1 is GTSNPN, CDR2 SVGIG (reference sequence). CDR3 length: 16 amino acids. CDR3 nucleotide sequence: TGTGCCTGGAGTCCGAGGTGGACAGGGCTAACGAGCGAGCAGTACTTC. It specifies CAWSPRWTGLTSEQYF.

The V and J genes are TRBV5-1 and TRBJ1-2, with 7 nucleotides matching TRBD1. The CDR3 runs to 14 residues. With V trimmed by 0 bases and J by 6 bases, 5 bases remained unmatched. CDR1 and CDR2 from the germline V gene are SGHRS and YFSETQ. CDR3 nucleotides: TGCGCCAGCAGCTTGGCCACAGGGGTAGATGGCTACACCTTC. The encoded protein is CASSLATGVDGYTF.

In its sample, this clone was seen once. CDR3 nucleotide sequence: TGTGCCAGCAGCCCACAGGGGGCTTATGGCTACACCTTC. Its translation: CASSPQGAYGYTF. The chain uses TRBV3-1 (or the pseudogene TRBV3-2) and TRBJ1-2; 9 nucleotides agree with TRBD1. This CDR3 contains 13 residues. From germline, CDR1 is LGHDT and CDR2 YNNKEL (reference sequence). V was clipped by 4 bases and J by 5 bases; unmatched bases: 2.

This clone was seen once. This chain connects TRBV30 to TRBJ2-7; 8 nucleotides agree with TRBD2. CDR3 length: 16 amino acids. The germline V gene encodes CDR1 GTSNPN and CDR2 SVGIG (reference sequence). V was pared by 2 bases and J by 3 bases, with 12 bases of the junction left unmatched. CDR3 nucleotides: TGTGCCTGGAGTCCACGGGTCGGGAGGGGAAACTACGAGCAGTACTTC. The encoded protein is CAWSPRVGRGNYEQYF.

The rearrangement joins TRBV18 to TRBJ2-5; 7 nucleotides agree with TRBD1. Germline CDR1 KGHSH, CDR2 LQKENI. There are 15 residues in the CDR3. With V trimmed by 5 bases and J by 2 bases, 8 bases remained unmatched. In DNA form, the CDR3 reads TGTGCCAGCTCAGACCTCCAGGGGGAACAAGAGACCCAGTACTTC. It codes for CASSDLQGEQETQYF.

This chain connects TRBV28 to TRBJ1-4; 10 bases map to TRBD1. The germline V gene has CDR1 MDHEN and CDR2 SYDVKM. The CDR3 covers 14 residues. V shed 6 bases, J shed 7 bases, and the junction held 5 bases outside the gene matches. The CDR3 DNA reads TGTGCCAGCAGGAGGACAGGGGGAAGTGAAAAACTGTTTTTT. Amino acids: CASRRTGGSEKLFF.

The J gene is TRBJ1-5, the V gene TRBV2; 11 bases agree with TRBD1. The germline V gene encodes CDR1 SNHLY and CDR2 FYNNEI. The CDR3 is made up of 15 amino acids. V shed 5 bases, J shed 9 bases, and the junction held 9 bases outside the gene matches. CDR3 nucleotide sequence: TGTGCCAGCAGTTACGGGACAGGGGGAAGCCGGCCCCAGCATTTT. It translates to CASSYGTGGSRPQHF.

The gene calls are TRBV23-1 and TRBJ1-2; D is possibly TRBD1 (6 bases). TRBV23-1 is reported as an ORF; its role is uncertain. V lost 7 bases, J lost 8 bases, and 14 bases lay in between. The CDR3 is 12 residues long. The DNA for the CDR3 is TGCGCCAGCACGGGGGGGCGCGGGGGCTACACCTTC. As protein: CASTGGRGGYTF.

This rearrangement joins TRBV7-2 to TRBJ1-3, with D hard to call. V lost 6 bases, J lost 3 bases, and 9 bases lay in between. Germline CDR1 and CDR2: SGHTA and FQGNSA. CDR3 length: 13 residues. The CDR3 protein is CASRLGYGNTIYF. For the CDR3, the DNA is TGTGCCAGCAGGCTCGGGTATGGAAACACCATATATTTT.

J is TRBJ1-1 and V is TRBV30; D is perhaps TRBD1 (5 bases). Germline CDR1 and CDR2: GTSNPN and SVGIG (reference sequence). The V end was cut by 4 bases, the J end by 1 base, with 10 bases between. There are 13 residues in the CDR3. The CDR3 nucleotides read TGTGCCTGGACAGCCACAGGGAACACTGAAGCTTTCTTT. Amino acids: CAWTATGNTEAFF.

This clone showed up just once. The chain combines TRBV13 with TRBJ1-2; TRBD1 agrees at 9 bases. Unmatched junction bases numbered 4, after V lost 3 bases and J lost 2 bases. This CDR3 has 15 amino acids. Germline assignment: CDR1 PRHDT and CDR2 FYEKMQ (reference sequence). The CDR3 loop reads CASSFTGTGNYGYTF. CDR3 nucleotides: TGTGCCAGCAGCTTCACCGGGACAGGGAACTATGGCTACACCTTC.

This chain connects TRBV28 to TRBJ1-5, with 7 positions matching TRBD1. CDR1 is MDHEN and CDR2 is SYDVKM in the germline V gene. V trimming: 6 bases; J trimming: 6 bases; junction bases outside the gene matches: 11. The CDR3 sequence is 15 residues long. CDR3 bases: TGTGCCAGCAGCAAGGTCCAGGGGGAGAGTCAGCCCCAGCATTTT. As protein: CASSKVQGESQPQHF.

V usage is TRBV7-2 and J usage is TRBJ2-7; maybe TRBD1 (5 bases). V dropped 7 bases and J dropped 3 bases, with 22 bases sitting between them. This CDR3 comprises 16 residues. Germline V lookup: CDR1 SGHTA, CDR2 FQGNSA. CDR3: CASKLSLGREFYEQYF. CDR3 DNA sequence: TGTGCCAGCAAACTTAGCCTGGGCAGGGAATTCTACGAGCAGTACTTC. The full variable domain, with the rest looked up from reference TRBV7-2 and TRBJ2-7, is GAGVSQSPSNKVTEKGKDVELRCDPISGHTALYWYRQSLGQGLEFLIYFQGNSAPDKSGLPSDRFSAERTGGSVSTLTIQRTQQEDSAVYLCASKLSLGREFYEQYFGPGTRLTVT.

V usage is TRBV19 and J usage is TRBJ2-7; 8 positions match TRBD1. V was pared by 5 bases and J by 2 bases, with 11 bases of the junction left unmatched. There are 16 residues in the CDR3. The V gene's germline CDR1 is LNHDA and CDR2 SQIVND (reference sequence). The CDR3 spells CASSPRPGQAAYEQYF. CDR3 sequence (DNA): TGTGCCAGTAGTCCTCGACCGGGACAGGCTGCCTACGAGCAGTACTTC.

V gene TRBV6-5 combines with J gene TRBJ1-1, with a weak D call TRBD1 (6 bases). V lost 8 bases, J lost 3 bases, and 19 bases lay in between. Germline-derived CDR1 and CDR2 are MNHEY and SVGAGI. The CDR3 has 15 residues. The CDR3 here is CASLRRRGRDTEAFF. For the CDR3, the DNA is TGTGCCAGCCTGAGGCGGCGGGGGCGCGACACTGAAGCTTTCTTT.

The rearrangement links TRBV4-1 to TRBJ1-2; the D gene is possibly TRBD1 (6 bases). CDR1 is MGHRA, CDR2 YSYEKL, per germline. The CDR3 has 17 amino acids. The V end lost 4 bases, the J end lost 8 bases, and 26 bases lay between the germline ends. CDR3 protein: CASSPQGLAQPPNGYTF. The CDR3 DNA follows: TGCGCCAGCAGCCCGCAGGGGCTGGCGCAACCCCCAAACGGCTACACCTTC.

The chain has TRBV5-4 and TRBJ1-1; 7 nucleotides agree with TRBD1. The CDR3 runs 14 residues. Per germline, CDR1 SGHNT and CDR2 YYREEE (reference sequence). V was clipped by 4 bases and J by 7 bases; unmatched bases: 10. The CDR3 reads CASSDARGLGEAFF. The CDR3 DNA follows: TGTGCCAGCAGCGACGCGAGGGGGCTGGGTGAAGCTTTCTTT.

This chain connects TRBV7-9 to TRBJ2-1; D is ambiguous. This CDR3 spans 12 amino acids. Germline V gene sequence: CDR1 SEHNR, CDR2 FQNEAQ (reference sequence). V was shortened by 6 bases and J by 4 bases, with 7 bases between the two germline ends. The CDR3 is CASRHTYNEQFF. The CDR3 nucleotides read TGTGCCAGCAGACATACATACAATGAGCAGTTCTTC.

The genes are TRBV11-2 and TRBJ2-1; possible D gene TRBD2, 5 bases. The CDR3 loop spans 16 amino acids. The V and J ends lost 4 bases and 3 bases respectively, with 16 bases between them. Germline V gene data show CDR1 as SGHAT and CDR2 as FQNNGV. The CDR3 reads CASSSGTIRDYNEQFF. The CDR3 nucleotides read TGTGCCAGCAGCTCCGGAACAATCCGGGACTACAATGAGCAGTTCTTC.